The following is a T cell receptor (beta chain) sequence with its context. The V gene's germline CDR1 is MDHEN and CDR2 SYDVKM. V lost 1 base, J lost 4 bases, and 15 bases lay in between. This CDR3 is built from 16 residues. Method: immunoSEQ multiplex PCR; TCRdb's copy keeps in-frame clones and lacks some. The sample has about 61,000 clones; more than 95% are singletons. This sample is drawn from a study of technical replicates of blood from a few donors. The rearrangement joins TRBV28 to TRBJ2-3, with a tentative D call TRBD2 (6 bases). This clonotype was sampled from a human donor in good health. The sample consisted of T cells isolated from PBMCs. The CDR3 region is CASSLFGGMRADTQYF. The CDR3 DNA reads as TGTGCCAGCAGTTTATTTGGAGGGATGCGGGCAGATACGCAGTATTTT. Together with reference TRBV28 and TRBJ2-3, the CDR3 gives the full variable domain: DVKVTQSSRYLVKRTGEKVFLECVQDMDHENMFWYRQDPGLGLRLIYFSYDVKMKEKGDIPEGYSVSREKKERFSLILESASTNQTSMYLCASSLFGGMRADTQYFGPGTRLTVL.